This T cell receptor beta chain was captured by sequencing in a study of radiation and T cells in renal cell carcinoma. General study results and limits: Pretreatment tumor biopsies were lacking, so baseline clonotypes are unknown. Dominant CDR3 motifs occupied more repertoire in irradiated than control tumors. From baseline, blood top tumor clonotypes peaked at 2 weeks post-radiation.

As to treatment: 15 Gy SBRT to primary tumor, nephrectomy 4 weeks later. Nephrectomy followed 15 Gy stereotactic body radiation by 4 weeks. Libraries were prepared by immunoSEQ multiplex PCR; TCRdb keeps only in-frame clonotypes and omits some of them. The repertoire consists of about 5,200 clones, with around 50% occurring once and the leading ten covering approximately 50%. The V end was cut by 0 bases, the J end by 2 bases, with 17 bases between. The CDR3 is 17 amino acids. Germline-derived CDR1 and CDR2 are MRHNA and SNTAGT. This clone was seen more than once but under ten times. Its antigen remains unknown.

Material: tumor tissue, obtained from a patient whose treatment included radiotherapy and nephrectomy. This chain joins TRBV6-4 and TRBJ2-7; D may be TRBD2 (6 bases). This TCR was sampled from a man aged 55 to 70 with renal cell carcinoma. The CDR3 loop is CASSDSSAGRRAYEQYF. The CDR3 nucleotides read TGTGCCAGCAGTGACTCGAGTGCGGGACGGCGAGCCTACGAGCAGTACTTC.